The 10 T cell receptor beta chains presented below share a single source sample, sequenced in a study of cytomegalovirus exposure and HLA in healthy donors. PCR primers comprised 60 Vbeta and 13 Jbeta primers. Produced via immunoSEQ multiplex PCR; TCRdb's table is partial and in-frame only. The repertoire has approximately 200,000 clones, about three quarters of them found once; the top ten carry around 2%. The specimen sequenced was PBMCs. The receptors shown here come from a man aged 18-30 years in good health and CMV-seronegative.

This chain links TRBV7-8 with TRBJ2-7; D remains unclear. This CDR3 is built from 15 residues. In germline, CDR1 is SGHVS, CDR2 FQNEAQ. V lost 0 bases to trimming and J lost 5 bases, with 14 bases between them. CDR3 protein: CASSLAPGSLDEQYF. For the CDR3, the DNA is TGTGCCAGCAGCTTAGCGCCGGGTTCCTTGGACGAGCAGTACTTC.

V gene TRBV7-9 combines with J gene TRBJ2-7, with TRBD2 identical over 8 bases. The CDR3 sequence is 13 residues long. The V and J ends lost 5 bases and 7 bases, in that order; junction bases with no gene match: 7. Germline-derived CDR1 and CDR2 are SEHNR and FQNEAQ (reference sequence). CDR3 sequence reads: CASSLSEREEQYF. DNA of the CDR3: TGTGCCAGCAGCCTTTCCGAGCGGGAGGAGCAGTACTTC.

The rearrangement links TRBV6-6 to TRBJ1-1; TRBD1 matches 7 bases. V was pared by 5 bases and J by 3 bases, with 9 bases of the junction left unmatched. Germline V CDR1 and CDR2: MNHNY, SVGAGI (reference sequence). The CDR3 runs 15 residues. DNA for the CDR3: TGTGCCAGCAGTAAAGTTCAGGGGGTCGACACTGAAGCTTTCTTT. It encodes CASSKVQGVDTEAFF.

In its sample, this clone was seen once. This sequence joins TRBV28 and TRBJ1-2; D not resolved. Trimming shortened V by 4 bases and J by 4 bases, and 7 bases separated the two germline ends. This CDR3 has 12 amino acids. Looked up from germline, CDR1 is MDHEN and CDR2 is SYDVKM. Here the CDR3 DNA reads TGTGCCAGCAGTTCCGTTCTCTATGGCTACACCTTC. Translated: CASSSVLYGYTF.

The chain uses TRBV15 and TRBJ2-1, with D tentatively TRBD1 (5 bases). Germline-derived CDR1 and CDR2 are LNHNV and YYDKDF (reference sequence). V was shortened by 2 bases and J by 4 bases, with 12 bases between the two germline ends. This CDR3 is 15 amino acids long. CDR3 nucleotide sequence: TGTGCCACCAGCAGACCTAAGACAGTTTACAATGAGCAGTTCTTC. Its protein is CATSRPKTVYNEQFF. The whole variable domain, filled in from reference TRBV15 and TRBJ2-1, reads DAMVIQNPRYQVTQFGKPVTLSCSQTLNHNVMYWYQQKSSQAPKLLFHYYDKDFNNEADTPDNFQSRRPNTSFCFLDIRSPGLGDTAMYLCATSRPKTVYNEQFFGPGTRLTVL.

The J gene is TRBJ1-2, the V gene TRBV7-2; possibly TRBD1 for D (6 bases). CDR3 length equals 18 residues. Looked up from germline, CDR1 is SGHTA and CDR2 is FQGNSA. V dropped 5 bases and J dropped 0 bases, with 22 bases sitting between them. In DNA, the CDR3 is TGTGCCAGCAGCCTAGTGGGGGCAGGTTCAACCTCTAACTATGGCTACACCTTC. It translates to CASSLVGAGSTSNYGYTF.

This clone has a handful of counts. The CDR3 DNA reads as TGTGCCAGTAGACGGACAGGGGGCTTGATGGGGAATCAGCCCCAGCATTTT. Translating it yields CASRRTGGLMGNQPQHF. The chain is built from TRBV19 and TRBJ1-5; TRBD1 agrees at 11 bases. The V gene end was trimmed by 6 bases and the J gene end by 4 bases; junction bases not matched to a gene: 11. CDR3 length: 17 residues. CDR1 and CDR2 from the germline V gene are LNHDA and SQIVND (reference sequence).

The chain employs TRBV30 and TRBJ1-6, with D hard to call. The CDR3 runs 13 residues. V was trimmed by 4 bases and J by 8 bases, leaving 12 bases between them. The germline V gene has CDR1 GTSNPN and CDR2 SVGIG (reference sequence). CDR3 loop: CAWTPGPDSPLHF. The CDR3 DNA reads TGTGCCTGGACCCCAGGCCCCGATTCACCCCTCCACTTT.

The chain carries TRBV28 and TRBJ1-5; 7 bases are a match to TRBD1. This CDR3 is 15 amino acids long. V lost 6 bases and J lost 7; bases outside the gene matches: 12. Germline values: CDR1 MDHEN, CDR2 SYDVKM. The CDR3, as DNA: TGTGCCAGCAGGCGAGAGACAGGGCTAGGCCAGCCCCAGCATTTT. Encoded protein: CASRRETGLGQPQHF.

The gene calls are TRBV5-1 and TRBJ1-1; TRBD1 matches at 7 bases. This CDR3 is 14 amino acids long. CDR1 is SGHRS, CDR2 YFSETQ, per germline. V was clipped by 4 bases and J by 4 bases; unmatched bases: 7. CDR3 sequence reads: CASSRDSSSTEAFF. CDR3 coding DNA: TGCGCCAGCAGCCGGGACAGCAGCAGCACTGAAGCTTTCTTT.